The clone carrying this T cell receptor (beta chain) came up once. The data originate from a study of T cell responses to AZD1222 COVID-19 vaccine. Unmatched junction bases numbered 6, after V lost 3 bases and J lost 5 bases. The CDR3 is made up of 14 amino acids. Germline CDR1 and CDR2: SGHAT and FQNNGV. Sequencing was performed with immunoSEQ multiplex PCR; in TCRdb, only in-frame clones are kept and a portion is missing. The sample carries 100,000 or so clones, roughly 82% recorded once. The rearrangement uses TRBV11-2 and TRBJ2-7; 8 bases are a match to TRBD1. This TCR derives from an adult in good health. The material sequenced was peripheral blood, taken on day 0 of AZD1222 vaccination. The CDR3 is CASSFHQGAHEQYF. CDR3 sequence (DNA): TGTGCCAGCAGCTTCCATCAGGGGGCCCACGAGCAGTACTTC.